What follows are 17 T cell receptor beta chains derived from one specimen sequenced in a study of graft-versus-host responses after intestinal transplantation (dated by TCRdb to about 2021). No antigen has been assigned to these receptors. The intended sense of this specimen's time point label: cells obtained before transplantation from donor or recipient. The library came from the immunoSEQ multiplex PCR assay. Held by TCRdb, this immuneACCESS table contains in-frame sequences only and omits some clones. Under half of the omission traces to an unresolved V gene where checked; the cause of the rest is unknown. The sample table lists 84,000 or so clones, over 75% of them with a count of one. The ten largest make up 8% of the sample. Source: unstimulated CD8+ T cells sorted from spleen or lymph node cells, taken before transplant. The receptors derive from a human donor who was the organ donor for an intestinal transplant.

The genes are TRBV4-1 and TRBJ2-5; 7 positions agree with TRBD1. Looked up from germline, CDR1 is MGHRA and CDR2 is YSYEKL. CDR3 length: 16 amino acids. Trimming cost V 1 base and J 5 bases; bases outside gene matches: 10. The CDR3 spells CASSQVGTAGAETQYF. The CDR3 bases are TGCGCCAGCAGCCAAGTCGGGACAGCCGGGGCGGAGACCCAGTACTTC.

The rearrangement joins TRBV27 to TRBJ2-3; the D gene is possibly TRBD2 (5 bases). Per germline, CDR1 MNHEY and CDR2 SMNVEV (reference sequence). V was clipped by 6 bases and J by 3 bases, with 25 bases between them. The length of the CDR3 is 18 residues. The CDR3, as DNA: TGTGCCAGCAGCGAAACCCCCATAGCGTTTGGGGTGACAGATACGCAGTATTTT. Translation: CASSETPIAFGVTDTQYF.

CDR3 amino acids: CASSSLTQALFF. Written as DNA, the CDR3 is TGTGCCAGCAGCTCGCTAACACAGGCACTGTTTTTT. The chain is built from TRBV7-9 and TRBJ1-4, with TRBD1 as a possible D gene (5 bases). The CDR3 is made up of 12 amino acids. Trimming removed 4 bases at V and 13 bases at J, with 13 bases between. Germline V gene data show CDR1 as SEHNR and CDR2 as FQNEAQ (reference sequence).

The sample holds one count of this clone. The chain couples TRBV27 to TRBJ1-2; D is undetermined. Germline CDR1 reads MNHEY; CDR2 reads SMNVEV (reference sequence). V lost 2 bases and J 4 bases, leaving 14 bases between the germline ends. This CDR3 spans 15 amino acids. CDR3 in DNA: TGTGCCAGCAGTTTAACTTTTGCGGAGTTCTATGGCTACACCTTC. It codes for CASSLTFAEFYGYTF.

The chain is built from TRBV6-5 and TRBJ2-5; tentative D call: TRBD2 (5 bases). Germline lookup yields CDR1 MNHEY and CDR2 SVGAGI. This CDR3 has 13 residues. Trimming removed 2 bases from V and 2 bases from J, with 6 bases in between. The CDR3, as DNA: TGTGCCAGCAGTTACGGACTGCAAGAGACCCAGTACTTC. This codes for CASSYGLQETQYF.

The rearrangement joins TRBV4-1 to TRBJ1-2; 7 positions agree with TRBD1. Trimming cost V 1 base and J 7 bases; bases outside gene matches: 9. This CDR3 is built from 15 residues. CDR1 MGHRA and CDR2 YSYEKL come from the germline V gene. CDR3 coding DNA: TGCGCCAGCAGCCAAGGTATAGGACAGGTGCTTGGCTACACCTTC. Protein sequence: CASSQGIGQVLGYTF.

The CDR3 DNA reads as TGTGCCACCAGCAGAGAGGGACAGGGGGCGAAGGTTGAAAAACTGTTTTTT. As protein: CATSREGQGAKVEKLFF. The chain couples TRBV15 to TRBJ1-4, with 12 bases identical to TRBD1. The CDR3 has 17 amino acids. Looked up from germline, CDR1 is LNHNV and CDR2 is YYDKDF (reference sequence). Trimming removed 0 bases from V and 7 bases from J; junction bases left unmatched: 6.

The V gene is TRBV28, the J gene TRBJ2-7; 7 bases match TRBD1. This CDR3 has 15 amino acids. The germline V gene encodes CDR1 MDHEN and CDR2 SYDVKM. Unmatched junction bases numbered 11, after V lost 5 bases and J lost 4 bases. The CDR3 region has the DNA TGTGCCAGCAGTCCCGGGACAGAGTTACTTTACGAGCAGTACTTC. Its translation is CASSPGTELLYEQYF.

The chain has TRBV4-1 and TRBJ2-5; 8 bases match TRBD1. The CDR3 runs to 15 residues. V shed 4 bases, J shed 4 bases, and the junction held 8 bases outside the gene matches. The germline CDR1 and CDR2 sequences are MGHRA and YSYEKL. CDR3 DNA: TGCGCCAGCAGCCGTGTCAGGGGGCGGTCAGAGACCCAGTACTTC. Its protein is CASSRVRGRSETQYF.

V is TRBV6-1 and J is TRBJ1-4; no reliable D call. CDR1 is MNHNS and CDR2 is SASEGT in the germline V gene. Deletions cut 2 bases from V and 6 bases from J, with 7 bases between. This CDR3 is 13 amino acids long. The CDR3 here is CASSEYSYEKLFF. In nucleotides, the CDR3 is TGTGCCAGCAGTGAATATAGCTATGAAAAACTGTTTTTT.

The V and J genes are TRBV27 and TRBJ1-5; the D is unclear. Trimming left V 1 base short and J 5 bases short, with 9 bases between. This CDR3 region has 14 residues. Germline V gives CDR1 MNHEY, CDR2 SMNVEV (reference sequence). CDR3 DNA: TGTGCCAGCAGTTTATATGGCAGCCATCAGCCCCAGCATTTT. This translates into CASSLYGSHQPQHF.

This clone was picked up a small number of times. J is TRBJ2-2 and V is TRBV6-4, with D unclear. Germline-derived CDR1 and CDR2 are MRHNA and SNTAGT. V was clipped by 5 bases and J by 1 base, with 5 bases between them. The CDR3 loop spans 13 amino acids. The CDR3 region has the DNA TGTGCCAGCAGTCCGGGGAACACCGGGGAGCTGTTTTTT. Protein: CASSPGNTGELFF.

The V call is TRBV7-2, the J call TRBJ2-7; perhaps TRBD2 as D (6 bases). The CDR3 is 15 residues long. V lost 4 bases and J lost 1, with 14 bases in between. Germline lookup yields CDR1 SGHTA and CDR2 FQGNSA. CDR3 residues: CASSSRDSKSYEQYF. The CDR3 region has the DNA TGTGCCAGCAGCTCCCGGGACTCAAAATCCTACGAGCAGTACTTC.

The rearrangement links TRBV5-4 to TRBJ2-1, with TRBD1 matching 7 bases. The CDR3 runs to 18 residues. J was trimmed by 0 bases and V by 5 bases; bases with no gene match: 14. Germline CDR1 and CDR2: SGHNT and YYREEE (reference sequence). This CDR3 is CASSLNEGATFSYNEQFF. CDR3 nucleotides: TGTGCCAGCAGTCTCAACGAGGGGGCTACATTCTCCTACAATGAGCAGTTCTTC.

This clone appeared a single time. The chain couples TRBV27 to TRBJ2-7; 8 nucleotides agree with TRBD1. The CDR3 loop spans 14 amino acids. CDR1 and CDR2 from the germline V gene are MNHEY and SMNVEV (reference sequence). V trimming: 6 bases; J trimming: 3 bases; junction bases outside the gene matches: 7. The DNA of the CDR3 is TGTGCCAGCAGAATGGGGGGACAGGTCTACGAGCAGTACTTC. Its translation is CASRMGGQVYEQYF.

This clone was seen ten or more times. At the DNA level, this CDR3 is encoded by other sequences in the same sample as well. J is TRBJ1-5 and V is TRBV6-1; D not resolved. The CDR3 contains 12 residues. CDR1 is MNHNS and CDR2 is SASEGT in the germline V gene. Trimming took off 6 bases at V and 7 bases at J, with 10 bases between the two ends. This CDR3 is CASRTLGQPQHF. The CDR3 DNA is TGTGCCAGCAGGACCTTGGGGCAGCCCCAGCATTTT.

The chain carries TRBV7-9 and TRBJ2-1; D remains unclear. CDR1 and CDR2 from the germline V gene are SEHNR and FQNEAQ (reference sequence). V was trimmed by 2 bases and J by 3 bases, leaving 5 bases between them. The CDR3 totals 13 residues. Here the CDR3 DNA reads TGTGCCAGCAGCTTAAAAATCTACAATGAGCAGTTCTTC. Its translation is CASSLKIYNEQFF.